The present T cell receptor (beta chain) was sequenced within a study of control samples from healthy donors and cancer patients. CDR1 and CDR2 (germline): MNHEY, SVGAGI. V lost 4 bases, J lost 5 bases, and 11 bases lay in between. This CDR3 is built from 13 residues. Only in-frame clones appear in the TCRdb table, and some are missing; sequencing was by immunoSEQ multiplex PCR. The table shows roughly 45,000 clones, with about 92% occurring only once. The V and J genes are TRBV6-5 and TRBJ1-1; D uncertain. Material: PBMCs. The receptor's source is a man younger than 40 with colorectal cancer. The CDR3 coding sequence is TGTGCCAGCAGTTTTCCGGGATGGACTGAAGCTTTCTTT. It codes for CASSFPGWTEAFF.